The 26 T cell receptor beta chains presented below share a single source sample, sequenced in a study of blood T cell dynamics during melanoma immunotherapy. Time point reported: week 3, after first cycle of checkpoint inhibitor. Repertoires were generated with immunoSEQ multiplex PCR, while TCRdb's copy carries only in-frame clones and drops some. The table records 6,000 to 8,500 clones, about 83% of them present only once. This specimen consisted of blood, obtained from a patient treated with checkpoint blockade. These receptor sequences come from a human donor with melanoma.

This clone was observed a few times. The CDR3 spells CASSSDRGYGYTF. The DNA of the CDR3 is TGTGCCAGCAGCTCCGACAGGGGATATGGCTACACCTTC. This rearrangement joins TRBV5-6 to TRBJ1-2; 8 positions match TRBD1. The CDR3 spans 13 residues. Per germline, CDR1 SGHDT and CDR2 YYEEEE. Trimming removed 3 bases from V and 5 bases from J; junction bases left unmatched: 3. The full variable domain, in which reference TRBV5-6 and TRBJ1-2 provide the parts outside the CDR3, is DAGVTQSPTHLIKTRGQQVTLRCSPKSGHDTVSWYQQALGQGPQFIFQYYEEEERQRGNFPDRFSGHQFPNYSSELNVNALLLGDSALYLCASSSDRGYGYTFGSGTRLTVV.

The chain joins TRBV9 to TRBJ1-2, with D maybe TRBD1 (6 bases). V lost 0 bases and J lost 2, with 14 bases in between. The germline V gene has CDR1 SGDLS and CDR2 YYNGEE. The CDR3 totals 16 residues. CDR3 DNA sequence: TGTGCCAGCAGCGTAGGCCCTACAGGGAGCAACTATGGCTACACCTTC. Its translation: CASSVGPTGSNYGYTF.

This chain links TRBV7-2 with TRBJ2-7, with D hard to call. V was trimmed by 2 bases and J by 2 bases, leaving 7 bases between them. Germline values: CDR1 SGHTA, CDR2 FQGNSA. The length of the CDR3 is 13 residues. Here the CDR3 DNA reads TGTGCCAGCAGCTTATCAGTCACCTACGAGCAGTACGTC. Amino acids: CASSLSVTYEQYV.

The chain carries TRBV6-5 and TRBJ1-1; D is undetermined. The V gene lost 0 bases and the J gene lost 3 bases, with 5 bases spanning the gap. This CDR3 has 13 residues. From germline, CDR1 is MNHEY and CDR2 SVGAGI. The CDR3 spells CASSYSWDTEAFF. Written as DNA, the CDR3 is TGTGCCAGCAGTTACTCGTGGGACACTGAAGCTTTCTTT.

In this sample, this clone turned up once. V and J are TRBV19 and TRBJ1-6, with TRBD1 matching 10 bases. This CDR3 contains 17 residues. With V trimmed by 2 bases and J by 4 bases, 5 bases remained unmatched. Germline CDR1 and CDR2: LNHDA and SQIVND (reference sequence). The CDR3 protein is CASSILRTGGYNSPLHF. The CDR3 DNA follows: TGTGCCAGTAGTATATTACGGACAGGGGGTTATAATTCACCCCTCCACTTT. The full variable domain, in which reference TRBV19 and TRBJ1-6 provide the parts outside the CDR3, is DGGITQSPKYLFRKEGQNVTLSCEQNLNHDAMYWYRQDPGQGLRLIYYSQIVNDFQKGDIAEGYSVSREKKESFPLTVTSAQKNPTAFYLCASSILRTGGYNSPLHFGNGTRLTVT.

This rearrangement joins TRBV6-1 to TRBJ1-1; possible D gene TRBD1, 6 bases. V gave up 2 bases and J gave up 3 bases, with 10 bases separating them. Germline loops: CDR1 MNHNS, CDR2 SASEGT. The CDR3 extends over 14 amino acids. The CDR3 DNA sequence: TGTGCCAGCAGTGAAAAGAGACAGGACACTGAAGCTTTCTTT. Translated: CASSEKRQDTEAFF.

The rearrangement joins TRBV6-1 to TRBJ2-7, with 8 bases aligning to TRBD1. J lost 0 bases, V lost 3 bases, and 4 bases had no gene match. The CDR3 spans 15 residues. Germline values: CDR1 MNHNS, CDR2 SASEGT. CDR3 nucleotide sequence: TGTGCCAGCAGTGAGCCAGGGGGCGGCTCCTACGAGCAGTACGTC. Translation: CASSEPGGGSYEQYV.

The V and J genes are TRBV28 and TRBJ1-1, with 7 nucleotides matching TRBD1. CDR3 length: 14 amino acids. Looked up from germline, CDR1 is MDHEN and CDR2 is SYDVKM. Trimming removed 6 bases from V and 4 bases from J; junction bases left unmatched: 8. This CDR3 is CASSPQGRITEAFF. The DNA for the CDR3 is TGTGCCAGCAGCCCACAGGGGCGGATCACTGAAGCTTTCTTT.

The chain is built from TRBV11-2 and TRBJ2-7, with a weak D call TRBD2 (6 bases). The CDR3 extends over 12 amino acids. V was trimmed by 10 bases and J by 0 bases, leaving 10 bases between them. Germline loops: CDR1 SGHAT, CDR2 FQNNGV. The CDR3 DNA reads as TGTGCCACCAGGGACTTCTCCTACGAGCAGTACTTC. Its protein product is CATRDFSYEQYF. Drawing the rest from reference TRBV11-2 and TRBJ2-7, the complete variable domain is EAGVAQSPRYKIIEKRQSVAFWCNPISGHATLYWYQQILGQGPKLLIQFQNNGVVDDSQLPKDRFSAERLKGVDSTLKIQPAKLEDSAVYLCATRDFSYEQYFGPGTRLTVT.

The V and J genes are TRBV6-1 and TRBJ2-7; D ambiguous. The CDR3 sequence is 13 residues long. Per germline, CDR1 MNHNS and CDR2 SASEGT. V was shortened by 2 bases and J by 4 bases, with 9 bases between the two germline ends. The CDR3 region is CASSEKQRYEQYV. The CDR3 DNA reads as TGTGCCAGCAGTGAAAAGCAGCGTTACGAGCAGTACGTC.

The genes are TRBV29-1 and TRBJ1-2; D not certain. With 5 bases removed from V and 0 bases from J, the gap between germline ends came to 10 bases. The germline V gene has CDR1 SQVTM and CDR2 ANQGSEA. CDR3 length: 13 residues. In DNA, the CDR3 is TGCAGCGTTAATTCCGGCCCTAACTATGGCTACACCTTC. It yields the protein CSVNSGPNYGYTF.

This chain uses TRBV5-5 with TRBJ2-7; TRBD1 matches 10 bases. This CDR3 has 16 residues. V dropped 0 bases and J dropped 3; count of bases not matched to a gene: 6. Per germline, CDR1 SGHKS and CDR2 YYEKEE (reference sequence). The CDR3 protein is CASSLAGTGVNYEQYF. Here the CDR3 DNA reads TGTGCCAGCAGCTTGGCAGGGACAGGGGTCAACTACGAGCAGTACTTC.

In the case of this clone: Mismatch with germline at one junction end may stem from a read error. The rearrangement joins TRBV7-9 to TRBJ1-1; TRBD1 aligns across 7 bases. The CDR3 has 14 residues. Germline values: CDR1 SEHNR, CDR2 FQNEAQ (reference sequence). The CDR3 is CASTLSQGETEAFF. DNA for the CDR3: TGTGCCAGCACCTTAAGTCAGGGGGAGACTGAAGCTTTCTTT.

The CDR3 region has the DNA TGTGCCAGCAGCTCCTTAGAGGCAGGGGGCAAGCAGTACGTC. Translation gives CASSSLEAGGKQYV. The chain links TRBV9 to TRBJ2-7, with 8 bases matching TRBD1. V gave up 4 bases and J gave up 8 bases; unmatched junction bases: 11. In germline, CDR1 is SGDLS, CDR2 YYNGEE. The length of the CDR3 is 14 residues.

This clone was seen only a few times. Here the CDR3 reads CASSPRRYYGYTF. The CDR3 nucleotides are TGTGCCAGCTCTCCCAGACGTTACTATGGCTACACCTTC. The chain has TRBV18 and TRBJ1-2; D remains ambiguous. Per germline, CDR1 KGHSH and CDR2 LQKENI. V was shortened by 6 bases and J by 3 bases, with 11 bases between the two germline ends. This CDR3 region has 13 residues.

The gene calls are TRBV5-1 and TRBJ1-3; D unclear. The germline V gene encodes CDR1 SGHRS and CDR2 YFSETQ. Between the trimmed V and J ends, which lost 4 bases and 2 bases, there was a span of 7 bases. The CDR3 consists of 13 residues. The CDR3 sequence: CASSPTAGNTIYF. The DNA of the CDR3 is TGCGCCAGCAGCCCGACGGCTGGAAACACCATATATTTT.

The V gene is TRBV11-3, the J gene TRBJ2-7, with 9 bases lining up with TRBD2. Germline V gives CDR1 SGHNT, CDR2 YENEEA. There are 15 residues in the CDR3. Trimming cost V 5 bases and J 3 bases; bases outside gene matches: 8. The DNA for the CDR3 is TGTGCCAGCAGCGGTATAGCGGGAGCTGTCTACGAGCAGTACGTC. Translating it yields CASSGIAGAVYEQYV.

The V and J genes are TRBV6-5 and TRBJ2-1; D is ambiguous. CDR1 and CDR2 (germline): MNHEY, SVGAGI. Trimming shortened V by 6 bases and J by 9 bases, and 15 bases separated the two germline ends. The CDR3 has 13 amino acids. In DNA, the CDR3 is TGTGCCAGCAGCCGTAAACGAGGCGGTGAGCAGTTCTTC. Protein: CASSRKRGGEQFF.

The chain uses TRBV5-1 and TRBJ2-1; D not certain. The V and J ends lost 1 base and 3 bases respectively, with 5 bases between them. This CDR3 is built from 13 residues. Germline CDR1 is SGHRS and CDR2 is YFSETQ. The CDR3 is CASSLNSYNEQFF. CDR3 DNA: TGCGCCAGCAGCTTGAACAGCTACAATGAGCAGTTCTTC.

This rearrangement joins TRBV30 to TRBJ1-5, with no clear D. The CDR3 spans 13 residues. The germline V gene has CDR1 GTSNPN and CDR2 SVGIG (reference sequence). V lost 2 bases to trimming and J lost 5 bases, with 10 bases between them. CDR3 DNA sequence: TGTGCCTGGAGTAAGGCCCTCGATCAGCCCCAGCATTTT. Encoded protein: CAWSKALDQPQHF.

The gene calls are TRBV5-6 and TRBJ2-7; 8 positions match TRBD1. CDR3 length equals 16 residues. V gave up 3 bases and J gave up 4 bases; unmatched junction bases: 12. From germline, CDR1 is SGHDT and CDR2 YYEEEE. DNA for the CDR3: TGTGCCAGCAGCTACCTAGACAGGGGACTTGAATACGAGCAGTACGTC. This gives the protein CASSYLDRGLEYEQYV.

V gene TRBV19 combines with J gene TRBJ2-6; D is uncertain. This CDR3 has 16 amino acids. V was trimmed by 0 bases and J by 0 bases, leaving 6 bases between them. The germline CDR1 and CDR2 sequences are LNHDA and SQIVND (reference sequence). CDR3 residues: CASSIDLSSGANVLTF. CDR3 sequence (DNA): TGTGCCAGTAGTATAGATCTTAGCTCTGGGGCCAACGTCCTGACTTTC.

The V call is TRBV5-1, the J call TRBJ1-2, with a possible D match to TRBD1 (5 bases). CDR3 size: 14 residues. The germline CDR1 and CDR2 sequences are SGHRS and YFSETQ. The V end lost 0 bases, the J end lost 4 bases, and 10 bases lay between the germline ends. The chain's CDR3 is CASSLAGGFYGYTF. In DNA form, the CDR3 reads TGCGCCAGCAGCTTGGCGGGGGGTTTCTATGGCTACACCTTC.

The CDR3 sequence: CASSLWVGEGTEAFF. The CDR3 DNA follows: TGTGCCAGCAGCTTATGGGTAGGGGAAGGGACTGAAGCTTTCTTT. This rearrangement joins TRBV7-6 to TRBJ1-1, with a possible D match to TRBD1 (5 bases). Per the germline V gene, CDR1 is SGHVS and CDR2 is FNYEAQ. The CDR3 length is 15 residues. Trimming pared 2 bases from V and 5 bases from J, leaving 15 bases between.

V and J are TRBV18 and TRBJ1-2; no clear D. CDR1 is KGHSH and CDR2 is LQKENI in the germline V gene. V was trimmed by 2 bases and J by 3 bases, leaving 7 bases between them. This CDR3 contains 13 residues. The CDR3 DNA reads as TGTGCCAGCTCACCAATCGGGGACTATGGCTACACCTTC. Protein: CASSPIGDYGYTF. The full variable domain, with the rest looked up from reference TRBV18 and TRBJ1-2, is NAGVMQNPRHLVRRRGQEARLRCSPMKGHSHVYWYRQLPEEGLKFMVYLQKENIIDESGMPKERFSAEFPKEGPSILRIQQVVRGDSAAYFCASSPIGDYGYTFGSGTRLTVV.

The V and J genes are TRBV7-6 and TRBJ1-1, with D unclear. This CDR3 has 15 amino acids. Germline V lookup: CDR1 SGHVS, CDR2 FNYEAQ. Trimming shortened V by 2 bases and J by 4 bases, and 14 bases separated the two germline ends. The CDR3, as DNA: TGTGCCAGCAGCTTAAAAGGGTCTTTGGCCACTGAAGCTTTCTTT. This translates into CASSLKGSLATEAFF.